This TCR beta chain came from a study of OX40 agonist ivuxolimab in advanced cancers. Study overall: It was ivuxolimab, an agonistic anti-OX40 (CD134) antibody, that patients were treated with.

Method: immunoSEQ multiplex PCR; TCRdb's copy keeps in-frame clones and lacks some. Of some 90,000 clones listed, around 91% were seen once; the top ten hold 0.7% to 0.95%. Of note for this clone: Antigen specificity is unknown.

The germline V gene encodes CDR1 SGHDN and CDR2 FVKESK. Unmatched junction bases numbered 4, after V lost 5 bases and J lost 3 bases. CDR3 length: 14 residues. Study-level findings and limits: Some nonresponders additionally presented with little normalized T-cell clonal expansion. On average, a greater number of expanded clones characterised CD8+ T cells relative to CD4+.

The V and J genes are TRBV14 and TRBJ2-3; 8 bases line up with TRBD2. The clonotype originates from an adult with an advanced solid tumor such as melanoma, head and neck, liver or kidney cancer. Sequencing was performed on CD4+ or CD8+ T cells sorted from blood, taken in a trial of the OX40 agonist ivuxolimab. CDR3 sequence: CASSGGGRTDTQYF. The DNA of the CDR3 is TGTGCCAGCAGCGGTGGCGGGAGGACAGATACGCAGTATTTT.